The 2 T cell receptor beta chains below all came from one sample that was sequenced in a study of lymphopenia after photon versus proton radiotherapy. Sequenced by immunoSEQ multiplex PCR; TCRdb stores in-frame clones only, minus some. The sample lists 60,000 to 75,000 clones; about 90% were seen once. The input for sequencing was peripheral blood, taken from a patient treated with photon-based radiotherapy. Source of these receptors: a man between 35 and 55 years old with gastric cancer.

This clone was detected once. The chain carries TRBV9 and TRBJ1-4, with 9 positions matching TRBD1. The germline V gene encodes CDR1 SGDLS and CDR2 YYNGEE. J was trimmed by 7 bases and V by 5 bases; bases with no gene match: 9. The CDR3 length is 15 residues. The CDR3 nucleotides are TGTGCCAGCAGACCAACAGGGGGCAAAGGTGAAAAACTGTTTTTT. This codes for CASRPTGGKGEKLFF.

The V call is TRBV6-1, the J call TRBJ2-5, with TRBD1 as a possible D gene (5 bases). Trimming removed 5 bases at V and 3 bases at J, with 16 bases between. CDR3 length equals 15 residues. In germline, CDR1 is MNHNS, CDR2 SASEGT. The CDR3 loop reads CASSPRQGAKETQYF. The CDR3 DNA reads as TGTGCCAGCAGTCCCCGGCAGGGCGCCAAAGAGACCCAGTACTTC.